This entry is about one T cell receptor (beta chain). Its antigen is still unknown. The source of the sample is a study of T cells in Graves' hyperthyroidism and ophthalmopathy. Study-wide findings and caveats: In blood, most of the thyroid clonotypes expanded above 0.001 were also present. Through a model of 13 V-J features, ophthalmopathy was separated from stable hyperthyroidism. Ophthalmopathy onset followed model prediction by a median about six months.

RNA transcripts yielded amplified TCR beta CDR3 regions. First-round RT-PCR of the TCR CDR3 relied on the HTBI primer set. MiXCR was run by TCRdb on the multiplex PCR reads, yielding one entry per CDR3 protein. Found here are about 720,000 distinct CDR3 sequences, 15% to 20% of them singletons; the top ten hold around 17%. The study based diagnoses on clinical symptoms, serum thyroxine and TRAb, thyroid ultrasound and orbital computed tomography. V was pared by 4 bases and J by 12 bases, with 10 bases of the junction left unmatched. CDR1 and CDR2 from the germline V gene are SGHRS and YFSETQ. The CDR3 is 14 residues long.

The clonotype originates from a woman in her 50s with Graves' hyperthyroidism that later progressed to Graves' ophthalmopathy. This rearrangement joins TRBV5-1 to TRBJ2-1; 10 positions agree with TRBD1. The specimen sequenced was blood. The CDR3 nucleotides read TGCGCCAGCAGCGCCGGGACAGGGGCCCTAGGGCAGTTCTTC. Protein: CASSAGTGALGQFF.